A selection of T cell receptor beta chains follows, all from one sample in a study of human T cells and chemical hapten exposure. TCRdb fed the RACE reads into MiXCR, producing one record per CDR3 protein. The table shows more than 95,000 distinct CDR3 sequences, with 27% occurring only once. The specimen was whole blood, collected in connection with sensitization to the hapten diphenylcyclopropenone (DPC). The receptors were gathered from a man aged 35 to 55 with alopecia areata. Some clones in this sample may be carry-over from other donors' samples. Both conserved end residues are part of each CDR3. The order of the fields is V gene, clone size, D gene, J gene, CDR3 protein, CDR3 DNA. The D gene is left open where the match is weak. Part of the rows lack a size; the others show once, few, many or a class for expanded clones.

TRBV28	NA	TRBD1	TRBJ2-1	CASSSRDRVNEQFF	TGTGCCAGCAGTAGCCGGGACAGGGTGAATGAGCAGTTCTTC
TRBV6-1	NA	NA	TRBJ2-3	CASTRTDTQYF	TGTGCCAGCACTCGCACAGATACGCAGTATTTT
TRBV21-1	NA	NA	TRBJ1-6	CASIPGQGSSSPLHF	TGTGCCAGCATCCCGGGACAGGGATCTTCTTCGCCCCTCCACTTT
TRBV10-3	NA	NA	TRBJ2-5	CASSPRTSLGETQYF	TGTGCCTCTTCACCTCGGACGTCTCTGGGGGAGACCCAGTACTTC
TRBV12-3/TRBV12-4	NA	NA	TRBJ2-4	CASSPPGRGVNLLFKNIQYF	TGTGCCAGCAGCCCTCCCGGCAGGGGAGTTAACTTACTCTTCAAAAACATTCAGTACTTC
TRBV12-3/TRBV12-4	few	TRBD2	TRBJ2-1	CASSLGASGLNEQFF	TGTGCCAGCAGTTTAGGGGCTAGCGGACTCAATGAGCAGTTCTTC
TRBV7-2	NA	NA	TRBJ2-5	CASSSPAGNQETQYF	TGTGCCAGCAGCTCCCCCGCGGGGAACCAAGAGACCCAGTACTTC
TRBV12-3/TRBV12-4	few	TRBD2	TRBJ2-3	CASRAGVVDTQYF	TGTGCCAGCAGGGCGGGAGTGGTAGATACGCAGTATTTT
TRBV7-9	NA	TRBD1	TRBJ1-1	CASSLAEDREAFF	TGTGCCAGCAGCTTAGCGGAGGACAGGGAGGCTTTCTTT
TRBV3-1	few	NA	TRBJ1-1	CASSLNMNTEAFF	TGTGCCAGCAGTCTTAACATGAACACTGAAGCTTTCTTT
TRBV14	few	NA	TRBJ1-5	CASSQDSGARNQPQHF	TGTGCCAGCAGCCAAGATTCCGGGGCGAGGAATCAGCCCCAGCATTTT
TRBV20-1	few	NA	TRBJ1-5	CSAKHPFSNQPQHF	TGCAGTGCTAAGCATCCCTTTAGCAATCAGCCCCAGCATTTT
TRBV4-1	NA	TRBD2	TRBJ2-7	CASSSGTNSVEQYF	TGCGCCAGCAGCTCCGGGACTAACTCTGTCGAGCAGTACTTC
TRBV28	NA	NA	TRBJ2-1	CASSPPVEMNYEQFF	TGTGCCAGCAGCCCCCCCGTGGAGATGAACTATGAGCAGTTCTTC
TRBV6-5	NA	NA	TRBJ2-7	CASSSPSGYEQYF	TGTGCCAGCAGTTCCCCCTCAGGTTACGAGCAGTACTTC
TRBV7-2	few	NA	TRBJ2-7	CASGRGGGATGEQYF	TGTGCCAGCGGAAGGGGCGGAGGCGCTACGGGGGAGCAGTACTTC
TRBV18	few	TRBD1	TRBJ1-2	CASSPPGTGVYGYTF	TGTGCCAGCTCACCACCTGGGACAGGGGTATATGGCTACACCTTC
TRBV4-3	NA	TRBD1	TRBJ2-3	CASRLTGVSTDTQYF	TGCGCCAGCAGATTGACAGGGGTGAGCACAGATACGCAGTATTTT
TRBV12-3/TRBV12-4	NA	NA	TRBJ2-3	CASSYRTDTQYF	TGTGCCAGCAGTTATCGGACAGATACGCAGTATTTT
TRBV7-9	NA	TRBD2	TRBJ2-3	CASSSPVAGLSTDTQYF	TGTGCCAGCAGCTCACCCGTAGCGGGCCTGAGCACAGATACGCAGTATTTT
TRBV27	NA	TRBD1	TRBJ1-1	CASNLQGAYTEAFF	TGTGCCAGCAACTTACAGGGGGCCTACACTGAAGCTTTCTTT
TRBV20-1	few	NA	TRBJ2-7	CSAGSISGITYEQYF	TGCAGTGCTGGAAGTATATCGGGAATTACCTACGAGCAGTACTTC
TRBV20-1	NA	NA	TRBJ2-4	CSARVQDWEVVF	TGCAGTGCTAGAGTACAGGACTGGGAGGTAGTCTTC
TRBV7-9	few	TRBD2	TRBJ2-6	CASTLWGGSSGANVLTF	TGTGCCAGCACCCTGTGGGGGGGGAGCTCTGGGGCCAACGTCCTGACTTTC
TRBV5-1	NA	NA	TRBJ2-1	CASSLGPSGEQFF	TGCGCCAGCAGCTTGGGTCCCAGTGGTGAGCAGTTCTTC
TRBV14	NA	NA	TRBJ1-1	CASSQARLVVAEAFF	TGTGCCAGCAGCCAAGCCCGCCTTGTTGTGGCTGAAGCTTTCTTT
TRBV12-3/TRBV12-4	NA	NA	TRBJ2-1	CASTLKGDNEQFF	TGTGCCAGCACCTTAAAGGGGGACAATGAGCAGTTCTTC